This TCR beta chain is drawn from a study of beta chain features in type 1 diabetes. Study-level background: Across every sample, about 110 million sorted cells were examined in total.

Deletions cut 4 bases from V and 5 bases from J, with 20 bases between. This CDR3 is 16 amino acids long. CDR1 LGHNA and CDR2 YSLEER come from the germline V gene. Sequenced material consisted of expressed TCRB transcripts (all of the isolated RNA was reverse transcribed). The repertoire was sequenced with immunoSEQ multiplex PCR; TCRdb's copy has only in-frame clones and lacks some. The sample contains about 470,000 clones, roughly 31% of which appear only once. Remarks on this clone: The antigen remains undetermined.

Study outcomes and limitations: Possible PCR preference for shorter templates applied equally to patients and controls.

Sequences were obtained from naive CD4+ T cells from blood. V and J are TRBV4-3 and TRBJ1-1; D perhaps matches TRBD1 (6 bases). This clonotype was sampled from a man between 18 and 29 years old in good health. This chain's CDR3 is CASSRSVGTGSTEAFF. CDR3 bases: TGCGCCAGCAGCCGGTCGGTGGGAACAGGGAGTACTGAAGCTTTCTTT.